This T cell receptor beta chain was identified in a study of T cell changes during pregnancy in multiple sclerosis. Germline V gene lookup returns CDR1 MNHEY and CDR2 SVGAGI. This CDR3 comprises 16 residues. V shed 0 bases and J 6 bases; nucleotides not matched to a gene: 11. The assay was immunoSEQ multiplex PCR, and TCRdb's table has in-frame clones only and misses some. The table records 40,000 to 60,000 clones, 90% of them present only once. This receptor was taken from a female donor in good health, enrolled as a control in a pregnancy study. The rearrangement links TRBV6-5 to TRBJ2-7, with 7 bases fitting TRBD1. The sample here was peripheral blood, taken in the first trimester of pregnancy. The CDR3 is CASSYSGQSPFSEQYF. DNA of the CDR3: TGTGCCAGCAGTTACTCGGGACAGTCCCCCTTTAGCGAGCAGTACTTC.